Following are 10 T cell receptor beta chains from one sample sequenced in a study of control samples from healthy donors and cancer patients. The repertoire was sequenced with immunoSEQ multiplex PCR; TCRdb's copy has only in-frame clones and lacks some. The data hold over 150,000 clones, with 90% to 95% observed a single time. Specimen: PBMCs. The receptors originated from a man in his 60s with colorectal cancer.

The chain employs TRBV5-1 and TRBJ2-3; D may be TRBD2 (6 bases). This CDR3 is built from 15 residues. V was shortened by 0 bases and J by 2 bases, with 10 bases between the two germline ends. CDR1 and CDR2 from the germline V gene are SGHRS and YFSETQ. CDR3 DNA sequence: TGCGCCAGCAGCTTGGCGCTAGCGAACACAGATACGCAGTATTTT. Its protein product is CASSLALANTDTQYF.

This rearrangement joins TRBV5-3 to TRBJ1-2, with TRBD1 identical over 10 bases. TRBV5-3 is annotated as an ORF whose role is uncertain. V shed 4 bases, J shed 6 bases, and the junction held 9 bases outside the gene matches. The CDR3 covers 15 residues. The CDR3 protein is CARSPTGGTTDGYTF. The CDR3 coding sequence is TGTGCCAGAAGCCCGACAGGGGGCACCACCGATGGCTACACCTTC.

This chain joins TRBV6-1 and TRBJ1-5, with a weak D call TRBD1 (6 bases). CDR3 length equals 13 residues. CDR1 is MNHNS and CDR2 is SASEGT in the germline V gene. The germline V and J ends were trimmed by 2 bases and 8 bases, with 10 bases remaining between them. The CDR3 coding sequence is TGTGCCAGCAGTGAAACAGGGTTGGAGCCCCAGCATTTT. It translates to CASSETGLEPQHF.

The genes are TRBV6-4 and TRBJ2-2; TRBD1 might be the D (5 bases). CDR3 length: 16 amino acids. In germline, CDR1 is MRHNA, CDR2 SNTAGT. V gave up 3 bases and J gave up 0 bases, with 11 bases separating them. The CDR3 region is CASSEGAGANTGELFF. DNA for the CDR3: TGTGCCAGCAGTGAAGGGGCAGGAGCGAACACCGGGGAGCTGTTTTTT.

The V call is TRBV20-1, the J call TRBJ2-3; either TRBD1 or TRBD2 may fit D (5 bases each). CDR1 and CDR2 (germline): DFQATT, SNEGSKA (reference sequence). Trimming stripped 3 bases from V and 0 bases from J, with 10 bases between. The CDR3 extends over 14 amino acids. The CDR3 DNA follows: TGCAGTGCTAGTCAGGGAGCTAGCACAGATACGCAGTATTTT. It encodes CSASQGASTDTQYF.

This CDR3 is CASSLAAGAANEKLFF. CDR3 nucleotide sequence: TGCGCCAGCAGCTTGGCCGCAGGGGCGGCTAATGAAAAACTGTTTTTT. The V and J genes are TRBV5-1 and TRBJ1-4, with D perhaps matching TRBD1 (6 bases). Trimming left V 0 bases short and J 3 bases short, with 12 bases between. This CDR3 is built from 16 residues. In germline, CDR1 is SGHRS, CDR2 YFSETQ.

CDR3: CASSQDRDRINEQFF. The CDR3 DNA is TGCGCCAGCAGCCAAGACCGGGACAGGATCAATGAGCAGTTCTTC. The V call is TRBV4-3, the J call TRBJ2-1; 8 bases are a match to TRBD1. Per germline, CDR1 LGHNA and CDR2 YSLEER. V was clipped by 0 bases and J by 6 bases; unmatched bases: 4. The CDR3 has 15 amino acids.

This chain connects TRBV5-1 to TRBJ1-4; no clear D gene. CDR1 is SGHRS and CDR2 is YFSETQ in the germline V gene. V gave up 0 bases and J gave up 8 bases, with 11 bases separating them. The CDR3 length is 14 residues. The CDR3 bases are TGCGCCAGCAGCTTGGGACACGATGAGGAAAAACTGTTTTTT. Protein: CASSLGHDEEKLFF.

J is TRBJ2-7 and V is TRBV2, with TRBD1 matching over 10 bases. Germline V lookup: CDR1 SNHLY, CDR2 FYNNEI. Trimming at V came to 8 bases and at J to 5 bases, leaving 9 bases not matched to a gene. The CDR3 loop spans 14 amino acids. The CDR3 bases are TGTGCCAGCGTGGACGGGACAGGGGACCACGAGCAGTACTTC. Amino acid sequence: CASVDGTGDHEQYF. The variable domain in full, with the rest retrieved from reference TRBV2 and TRBJ2-7, is EPEVTQTPSHQVTQMGQEVILRCVPISNHLYFYWYRQILGQKVEFLVSFYNNEISEKSEIFDDQFSVERPDGSNFTLKIRSTKLEDSAMYFCASVDGTGDHEQYFGPGTRLTVT.

V and J are TRBV7-8 and TRBJ2-2; D not certain. The CDR3 has 13 residues. In germline, CDR1 is SGHVS, CDR2 FQNEAQ. V was shortened by 1 base and J by 3 bases, with 3 bases between the two germline ends. In DNA, the CDR3 is TGTGCCAGCAGCTTAGGATACACCGGGGAGCTGTTTTTT. It is translated as CASSLGYTGELFF.